This T cell receptor beta chain was observed in a study of blood T cell repertoires in COVID-19. Study context: Sites in the United States, Italy and Spain provided acute and convalescent COVID-19 samples. In each case, the material was cDNA or gDNA derived from T cells, B-cell-depleted T cells, or PBMCs.

Per the original data handling: Scientists estimated how many nucleated cells there were by amplifying reference gene primers. Generated by immunoSEQ multiplex PCR, the TCRdb table keeps only in-frame clones and is missing some. V and J calls and clone size are copied from that table; D and trimming were computed from the DNA. The repertoire holds a few hundred thousand clones, with more than 80% as singletons. This CDR3 has 13 residues. Germline lookup yields CDR1 MNHEY and CDR2 SVGAGI. V lost 5 bases to trimming and J lost 7 bases, with 12 bases between them. The specimen was peripheral blood. The chain links TRBV6-5 to TRBJ1-5; TRBD1 might be the D (5 bases). The TCR comes from a woman between 40 and 50 years old with acute or convalescent COVID-19. In DNA form, the CDR3 reads TGTGCCAGCAGTCGAAGGGGTGGACAGCCCCAGCATTTT. The encoded protein is CASSRRGGQPQHF.